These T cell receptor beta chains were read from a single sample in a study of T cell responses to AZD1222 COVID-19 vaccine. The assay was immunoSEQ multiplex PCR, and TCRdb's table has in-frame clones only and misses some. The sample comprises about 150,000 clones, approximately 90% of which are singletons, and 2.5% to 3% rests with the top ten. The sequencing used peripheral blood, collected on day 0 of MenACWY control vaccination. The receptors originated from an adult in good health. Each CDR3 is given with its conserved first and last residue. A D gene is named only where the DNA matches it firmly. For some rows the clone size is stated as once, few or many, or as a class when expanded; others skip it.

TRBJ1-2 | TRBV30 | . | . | TGTGCCTGGAGCAACCGGGGACAACTGAACTATGGCTACACCTTC | CAWSNRGQLNYGYTF
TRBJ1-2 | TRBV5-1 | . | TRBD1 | TGCGCCAGCAGCTTGGCAGGGGGCACAGATGGCTACACCTTC | CASSLAGGTDGYTF
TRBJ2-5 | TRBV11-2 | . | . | TGTGCCAGCACCTTCGGACGGAAAGAGACCCAGTACTTC | CASTFGRKETQYF
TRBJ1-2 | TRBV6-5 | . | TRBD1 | TGTGCCAGCGGCCCGGGACAGGGGGCAGGGGGCTACACCTTC | CASGPGQGAGGYTF
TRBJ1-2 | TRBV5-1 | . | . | TGCGCCAGCAGCTTTTCCGCACAACTAATTGGGTATGGCTACACCTTC | CASSFSAQLIGYGYTF
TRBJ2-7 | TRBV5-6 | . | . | TGTGCCAGCAGCTTGGCTTCGGGGAGCGAGCAGTACTTC | CASSLASGSEQYF
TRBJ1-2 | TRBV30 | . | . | TGTGCCTGGAGTGTGGGGCGGATACGCTATGGCTACACCTTC | CAWSVGRIRYGYTF
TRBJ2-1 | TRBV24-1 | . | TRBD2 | TGTGCCACCAGTGATTACGGGGGAGGGCCTGGCAATGAGCAGTTCTTC | CATSDYGGGPGNEQFF
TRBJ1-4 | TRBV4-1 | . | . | TGCGCCAGCAGCCGCCAAGTAGGCTCAACTAATGAAAAACTGTTTTTT | CASSRQVGSTNEKLFF
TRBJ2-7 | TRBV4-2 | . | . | TGTGCCAGCAGCCTCGGAACGTCGATGGAGCAGTACTTC | CASSLGTSMEQYF
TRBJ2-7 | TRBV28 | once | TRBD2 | TGTGCCAGCAGTCCTTCCCTAGCGGGAAGATACGAGCAGTACTTC | CASSPSLAGRYEQYF
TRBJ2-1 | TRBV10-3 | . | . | TGTGCCATCAGTGTATCGGGGCTTGGCAATGAGCAGTTCTTC | CAISVSGLGNEQFF
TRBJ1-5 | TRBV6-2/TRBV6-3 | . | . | TGTGCCAGCAGTTACTCGAATCACCCAGCAGGCGATTTAAATCAGCCCCAGCATTTT | CASSYSNHPAGDLNQPQHF
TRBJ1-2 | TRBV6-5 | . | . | TGTGCCAGCAGTTCCCCTCGGAGCTCGGGCTACACCTTC | CASSSPRSSGYTF